The 20 T cell receptor beta chains listed next were all sequenced from one sample in a study of cytomegalovirus exposure and HLA in healthy donors. Researchers ran the PCR with 60 Vbeta and 13 Jbeta primers. Sequencing used immunoSEQ multiplex PCR; TCRdb keeps in-frame clones, though not all of them. Here the sample spans more than 100,000 clones, 77% being singletons. Material: PBMCs. The receptors come from a human donor in good health.

The V and J genes are TRBV20-1 and TRBJ2-7; weak D call: TRBD1 (7 bases). V dropped 5 bases and J dropped 5 bases, with 10 bases sitting between them. Per germline, CDR1 DFQATT and CDR2 SNEGSKA (reference sequence). CDR3 length equals 11 residues. CDR3 sequence reads: CSAARGDEQYF. In DNA form, the CDR3 reads TGCAGTGCTGCCAGGGGGGACGAGCAGTACTTC.

The CDR3 spells CASTGFYGYTF. The DNA of the CDR3 is TGTGCCAGCACAGGGTTCTATGGCTACACCTTC. This rearrangement joins TRBV2 to TRBJ1-2; possible D gene TRBD1, 5 bases. CDR1 SNHLY and CDR2 FYNNEI come from the germline V gene. The CDR3 loop spans 11 amino acids. V lost 7 bases, J lost 4 bases, and 7 bases lay in between.

This chain uses TRBV5-1 with TRBJ1-2; the D gene is possibly TRBD1 (6 bases). V was cut by 0 bases and J by 0 bases, with 9 bases left in between. CDR1 is SGHRS and CDR2 is YFSETQ in the germline V gene. This CDR3 has 15 amino acids. In nucleotides, the CDR3 is TGCGCCAGCAGCTTGGACGGACAGCCTAACTATGGCTACACCTTC. It codes for CASSLDGQPNYGYTF.

The chain carries TRBV28 and TRBJ2-2; TRBD1 agrees at 11 bases. The CDR3 spans 15 residues. V lost 2 bases, J lost 7 bases, and 3 bases stayed unmatched. The germline V gene has CDR1 MDHEN and CDR2 SYDVKM. The CDR3 nucleotides read TGTGCCAGCAGTTTAGGGACAGGGGGTGGCGGGGAGCTGTTTTTT. Translation gives CASSLGTGGGGELFF.

V usage is TRBV28 and J usage is TRBJ2-7, with 9 positions matching TRBD1. CDR3 size: 12 residues. The ends lost 4 bases at V and 6 bases at J; junction bases unmatched: 1. Germline V gives CDR1 MDHEN, CDR2 SYDVKM. The chain's CDR3 is CASSWTGAEQYF. The CDR3 region has the DNA TGTGCCAGCAGTTGGACAGGGGCCGAGCAGTACTTC.

Here the CDR3 reads CASSLPGDSFNEQFF. CDR3 in DNA: TGTGCCAGCAGTTTACCGGGGGACAGCTTCAATGAGCAGTTCTTC. V is TRBV28 and J is TRBJ2-1; perhaps TRBD1 as D (7 bases). The V and J ends lost 2 bases and 6 bases respectively, with 14 bases between them. CDR1 is MDHEN and CDR2 is SYDVKM in the germline V gene. The CDR3 length is 15 residues. Based on the CDR3 plus reference TRBV28 and TRBJ2-1, the full variable domain is DVKVTQSSRYLVKRTGEKVFLECVQDMDHENMFWYRQDPGLGLRLIYFSYDVKMKEKGDIPEGYSVSREKKERFSLILESASTNQTSMYLCASSLPGDSFNEQFFGPGTRLTVL.

The chain joins TRBV27 to TRBJ1-2; 10 nucleotides align to TRBD1. CDR3 length: 15 residues. Germline V gene lookup returns CDR1 MNHEY and CDR2 SMNVEV (reference sequence). Germline trimming cut 4 bases from V and 4 bases from J; bases unmatched to any gene: 6. In DNA, the CDR3 is TGTGCCAGCAGTTCACCGGGACAGGGGATCTATGGCTACACCTTC. Protein sequence: CASSSPGQGIYGYTF.

This chain connects TRBV4-1 to TRBJ1-4; tentatively, D is TRBD1 (6 bases). Germline V lookup: CDR1 MGHRA, CDR2 YSYEKL. The CDR3 sequence is 15 residues long. V gave up 0 bases and J gave up 7 bases, with 12 bases separating them. In DNA, the CDR3 is TGCGCCAGCAGCCAAGAGGGAGGGGGGGTTGAAAAACTGTTTTTT. As protein: CASSQEGGGVEKLFF.

The chain carries TRBV4-1 and TRBJ1-4; 10 bases map to TRBD1. J was trimmed by 8 bases and V by 0 bases; bases with no gene match: 9. From germline, CDR1 is MGHRA and CDR2 YSYEKL. The CDR3 is 17 amino acids. The DNA of the CDR3 is TGCGCCAGCAGCCAAGAAGGGGCGGGACAGGGGAGGGAAAAACTGTTTTTT. Protein product: CASSQEGAGQGREKLFF.

The chain links TRBV5-1 to TRBJ2-1; D might be TRBD2 (5 bases). The germline gives CDR1 SGHRS, CDR2 YFSETQ. The V and J ends lost 4 bases and 12 bases respectively, with 23 bases between them. CDR3 length equals 15 residues. In DNA, the CDR3 is TGCGCCAGCAGCGGAGACTTCCTCCCAGCAGAGGGGCAGTTCTTC. It specifies CASSGDFLPAEGQFF.

This chain links TRBV2 with TRBJ2-5; TRBD2 is a possible D gene (5 bases). V gave up 4 bases and J gave up 2 bases, with 11 bases separating them. The CDR3 contains 14 residues. CDR1 and CDR2 from the germline V gene are SNHLY and FYNNEI. DNA for the CDR3: TGTGCCAGCAGTGGACTCGGAGGACAAGAGACCCAGTACTTC. Its translation: CASSGLGGQETQYF.

The J gene is TRBJ2-1, the V gene TRBV11-2; 11 nucleotides match TRBD2. The CDR3 runs to 20 residues. Germline-derived CDR1 and CDR2 are SGHAT and FQNNGV. Trimming removed 0 bases from V and 2 bases from J; junction bases left unmatched: 12. DNA of the CDR3: TGTGCCAGCAGCTTAGATCAGGGGGGTGGTAGCGGGAGGGCCTACAATGAGCAGTTCTTC. It yields the protein CASSLDQGGGSGRAYNEQFF.

V gene TRBV7-2 combines with J gene TRBJ2-5; a weak D match, TRBD2 (5 bases). Germline V gives CDR1 SGHTA, CDR2 FQGNSA. The V and J ends lost 1 base and 4 bases respectively, with 7 bases between them. The CDR3 has 13 residues. The CDR3 protein is CASSLGGGETQYF. The CDR3 DNA reads as TGTGCCAGCAGCTTAGGTGGAGGAGAGACCCAGTACTTC.

This clone was seen more than once but under ten times. The rearrangement links TRBV7-2 to TRBJ1-6, with D possibly matching TRBD1 (6 bases). V was trimmed by 5 bases and J by 5 bases, leaving 13 bases between them. In germline, CDR1 is SGHTA, CDR2 FQGNSA. The CDR3 runs to 15 residues. In DNA, the CDR3 is TGTGCCAGCAGCCCCGGACAGAATAATAATTCACCCCTCCACTTT. As protein: CASSPGQNNNSPLHF.

The V call is TRBV4-1, the J call TRBJ2-1, with D possibly being TRBD2 (6 bases). V was trimmed by 4 bases and J by 0 bases, leaving 16 bases between them. The CDR3 extends over 17 amino acids. CDR1 is MGHRA and CDR2 is YSYEKL in the germline V gene. The CDR3 DNA follows: TGCGCCAGCAGCCTACGAATTAGCGGAAGCTCCTACAATGAGCAGTTCTTC. This codes for CASSLRISGSSYNEQFF.

This clone was seen more than once but under ten times. The chain combines TRBV18 with TRBJ1-2; the D is unclear. Per germline, CDR1 KGHSH and CDR2 LQKENI. The CDR3 totals 12 residues. Trimming stripped 2 bases from V and 8 bases from J, with 9 bases between. CDR3: CASSPSGEGYTF. The CDR3 bases are TGTGCCAGCTCACCATCCGGTGAGGGCTACACCTTC.

The chain combines TRBV29-1 with TRBJ2-1; D might be TRBD2 (5 bases). Germline assignment: CDR1 SQVTM and CDR2 ANQGSEA. This CDR3 spans 13 amino acids. Trimming took 4 bases from V and 4 from J, leaving 11 bases between them. CDR3 in DNA: TGCAGCGTTGGGCTAGCTGGGTACAATGAGCAGTTCTTC. This translates into CSVGLAGYNEQFF.

This clone has more than one count but fewer than ten. V gene TRBV19 combines with J gene TRBJ2-7, with 13 bases fitting TRBD2. Germline trimming cut 6 bases from V and 6 bases from J; bases unmatched to any gene: 8. Germline V gene sequence: CDR1 LNHDA, CDR2 SQIVND (reference sequence). This CDR3 spans 15 amino acids. CDR3 sequence: CASRDTSGRGGEQYF. CDR3 nucleotide sequence: TGTGCCAGTAGGGACACTAGCGGGAGGGGAGGCGAGCAGTACTTC.

The chain uses TRBV10-2 and TRBJ1-1, with D perhaps TRBD1 (6 bases). Germline V CDR1 and CDR2: WSHSY, SAAADI. V was cut by 3 bases and J by 8 bases, with 19 bases left in between. This CDR3 spans 15 amino acids. This CDR3 is CASSEMGRGTPEAFF. The CDR3, as DNA: TGCGCCAGCAGTGAAATGGGCAGGGGTACCCCCGAAGCTTTCTTT.

The chain employs TRBV11-2 and TRBJ2-2; the D gene is possibly TRBD1 (5 bases). This CDR3 spans 17 amino acids. V was cut by 0 bases and J by 4 bases, with 15 bases left in between. Germline V lookup: CDR1 SGHAT, CDR2 FQNNGV. In DNA form, the CDR3 reads TGTGCCAGCAGCTTAGATCCAGACCTAAGGGGCACCGGGGAGCTGTTTTTT. It is translated as CASSLDPDLRGTGELFF. Based on the CDR3 plus reference TRBV11-2 and TRBJ2-2, the full variable domain is EAGVAQSPRYKIIEKRQSVAFWCNPISGHATLYWYQQILGQGPKLLIQFQNNGVVDDSQLPKDRFSAERLKGVDSTLKIQPAKLEDSAVYLCASSLDPDLRGTGELFFGEGSRLTVL.